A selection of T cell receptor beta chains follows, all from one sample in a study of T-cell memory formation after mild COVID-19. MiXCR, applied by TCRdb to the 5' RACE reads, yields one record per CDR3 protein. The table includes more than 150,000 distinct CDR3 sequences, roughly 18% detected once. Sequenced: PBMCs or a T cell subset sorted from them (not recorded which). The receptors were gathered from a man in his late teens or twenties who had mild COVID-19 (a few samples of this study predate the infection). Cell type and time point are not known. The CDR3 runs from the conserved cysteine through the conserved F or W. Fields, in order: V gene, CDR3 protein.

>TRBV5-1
CASSPPGVQETQYF
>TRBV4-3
CASSYLGGVNSPLHF
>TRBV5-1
CASSGRASGNQETQYF
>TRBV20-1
CSAGRGPNTEAFF
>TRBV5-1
CASSLARGGEQFF
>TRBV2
CAGRQALSGANVLTF
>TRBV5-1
CASSGDGDSPLHF
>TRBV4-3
CASSQGVRGVYQETQYF
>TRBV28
CASSLEWRGGNEQFF
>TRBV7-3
CASGRDRGRNEQFF
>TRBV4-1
CASSPRDSPDTQYF
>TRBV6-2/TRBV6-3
CASLSWSREKLFF
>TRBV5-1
CASRAAGTGANTEAFF
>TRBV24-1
CATSDYITGELFF
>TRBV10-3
CAISESSGANVLTF
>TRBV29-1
CSAQGAHGYGYTF
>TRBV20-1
CSAPQVRYGYTF
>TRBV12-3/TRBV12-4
CASSLNLGQETQYF
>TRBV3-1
CASSQGPTQYF
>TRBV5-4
CASSLYVGRKTQYF
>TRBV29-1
CSIGGLSSYGYTF